The next 8 T cell receptor beta chains were all read from a single sample in a study of shared clonotypes between healthy human individuals. Terminally differentiated effector memory CD45RA+ cells were excluded from the naive CD8 cells, which were CD45RO-negative and positively selected for CCR7. Repertoires were generated with immunoSEQ multiplex PCR, while TCRdb's copy carries only in-frame clones and drops some. Of about 2.2 million clones listed, around 93% were seen once; the top ten hold around 1.7%. The sequenced sample was naive CD8+ T cells from PBMCs. Receptors were obtained from a man younger than 35 in good health. Some clones in this sample may be carry-over from other donors' samples.

The V and J genes are TRBV9 and TRBJ1-2; no clear D gene. The CDR3 has 14 residues. V dropped 3 bases and J dropped 4 bases, with 13 bases sitting between them. Looked up from germline, CDR1 is SGDLS and CDR2 is YYNGEE. The CDR3 protein is CASSDAGGGYGYTF. CDR3 DNA sequence: TGTGCCAGCAGCGATGCCGGCGGCGGCTATGGCTACACCTTC.

The chain is built from TRBV29-1 and TRBJ2-7; 7 bases agree with TRBD1. The length of the CDR3 is 13 residues. The germline V gene encodes CDR1 SQVTM and CDR2 ANQGSEA. Unmatched junction bases numbered 8, after V lost 6 bases and J lost 3 bases. CDR3 in DNA: TGCAGCGTCATATCCCGGGACAGCTACGAGCAGTACTTC. It specifies CSVISRDSYEQYF.

The rearrangement links TRBV10-2 to TRBJ2-3, with TRBD2 identical over 10 bases. With V trimmed by 3 bases and J by 1 base, 4 bases remained unmatched. Germline CDR1 is WSHSY and CDR2 is SAAADI. The CDR3 is made up of 16 amino acids. The CDR3 spells CASSEASGRGTDTQYF. The CDR3 DNA follows: TGCGCCAGCAGTGAAGCTAGCGGGAGAGGCACAGATACGCAGTATTTT.

Comments on this clone: Other nucleotide sequences from this sample produce the same CDR3. The rearrangement links TRBV9 to TRBJ1-2; no clear D. Trimming cost V 0 bases and J 2 bases, with 11 bases left between them. The CDR3 sequence is 15 residues long. Germline V lookup: CDR1 SGDLS, CDR2 YYNGEE. CDR3 region: CASSVGGGSNYGYTF. CDR3 nucleotides: TGTGCCAGCAGCGTAGGGGGTGGCAGCAACTATGGCTACACCTTC.

This clone showed up just once. The V call is TRBV19, the J call TRBJ1-5; perhaps TRBD1 as D (5 bases). The length of the CDR3 is 13 residues. Trimming left V 6 bases short and J 5 bases short, with 11 bases between. CDR1 is LNHDA, CDR2 SQIVND, per germline (reference sequence). The CDR3 DNA reads as TGTGCCAGTAGCAAGAGCAGGGATCAGCCCCAGCATTTT. Its protein is CASSKSRDQPQHF.

On this clone: Other nucleotide sequences in the sample specify the same CDR3. The chain couples TRBV28 to TRBJ1-1, with D possibly being TRBD1 (5 bases). Trimming took 6 bases from V and 0 from J, leaving 8 bases between them. Germline V lookup: CDR1 MDHEN, CDR2 SYDVKM. The length of the CDR3 is 13 residues. CDR3: CASSLGLNTEAFF. The CDR3 DNA reads as TGTGCCAGCAGCCTGGGACTGAACACTGAAGCTTTCTTT. Variable domain in full (rest from reference TRBV28 and TRBJ1-1): DVKVTQSSRYLVKRTGEKVFLECVQDMDHENMFWYRQDPGLGLRLIYFSYDVKMKEKGDIPEGYSVSREKKERFSLILESASTNQTSMYLCASSLGLNTEAFFGQGTRLTVV.

This clone was recorded once. This sequence joins TRBV6-5 and TRBJ1-2; D uncertain. The CDR3 runs 15 residues. Trimming removed 4 bases at V and 8 bases at J, with 20 bases between. The germline V gene has CDR1 MNHEY and CDR2 SVGAGI. The CDR3 reads CASSSRGPILEGYTF. CDR3 bases: TGTGCCAGCAGTTCCCGTGGGCCGATCCTAGAAGGCTACACCTTC.

This chain joins TRBV2 and TRBJ1-1; maybe TRBD1 (6 bases). The germline V gene has CDR1 SNHLY and CDR2 FYNNEI. The CDR3 spans 13 residues. V lost 8 bases, J lost 7 bases, and 17 bases lay in between. The DNA for the CDR3 is TGTGCCAGCCTTCACCCCAGGGGTGATGAAGCTTTCTTT. It codes for CASLHPRGDEAFF.